This T cell receptor beta chain was recorded in a study of blood T cell repertoires in COVID-19. This CDR3 has 17 amino acids. Germline-derived CDR1 and CDR2 are SGHDN and FVKESK. V was clipped by 3 bases and J by 7 bases, with 22 bases between them. The assay was immunoSEQ multiplex PCR, and TCRdb's table has in-frame clones only and misses some. In the table there are over 100,000 clones, 81% of which are singletons. The sample holds a few counts of this clone. Sequenced material: peripheral blood. The chain is built from TRBV14 and TRBJ1-5; D may be TRBD1 (5 bases). The TCR sequence derives from a woman between 55 and 75 years old with active or convalescent COVID-19. The DNA for the CDR3 is TGTGCCAGCAGCCAGTTTGGAGAGCGGGGACTTGGACAGCCCCAGCATTTT. Its protein is CASSQFGERGLGQPQHF.